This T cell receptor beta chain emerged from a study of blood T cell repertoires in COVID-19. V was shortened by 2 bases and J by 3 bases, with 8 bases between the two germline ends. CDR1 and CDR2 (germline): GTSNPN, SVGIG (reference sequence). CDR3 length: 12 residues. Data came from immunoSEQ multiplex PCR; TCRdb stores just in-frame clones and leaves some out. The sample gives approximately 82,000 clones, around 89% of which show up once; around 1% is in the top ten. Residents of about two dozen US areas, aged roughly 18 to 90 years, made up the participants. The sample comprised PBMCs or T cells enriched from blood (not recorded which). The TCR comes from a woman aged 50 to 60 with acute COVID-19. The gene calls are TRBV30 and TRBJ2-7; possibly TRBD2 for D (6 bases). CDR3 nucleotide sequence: TGTGCCTGGAGTCCGGGAGACTACGAGCAGTACTTC. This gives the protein CAWSPGDYEQYF.